The rows below give T cell receptor beta chains drawn from one sample of a study of identical twins. One entry per CDR3 protein results from TCRdb running MiXCR on the 5' RACE reads. Counted here are more than 1.5 million distinct CDR3 sequences, more than 30% occurring once; the ten biggest clones make up around 0.25%. Sequencing was done on a sample of cord blood. The source is a newborn girl in good health. Both conserved end residues are part of each CDR3. The D gene is left open where the match is weak. Not every row has a clone size; where given, it reads once, few, many or a size class.

d_call cdr3_length clone_size j_call v_call cdr3_aa cdr3_nt
. 12 few TRBJ2-7 TRBV20-1 CSATHGIYEQYF TGCAGTGCCACTCACGGGATTTACGAGCAGTACTTC
. 15 once TRBJ2-7 TRBV6-1 CASSSSGTAGYEQYF TGTGCCAGCAGCTCCTCCGGGACGGCGGGGTACGAGCAGTACTTC
. 14 . TRBJ1-4 TRBV27 CASSFARAGKKLFF TGTGCCAGCAGTTTCGCAAGGGCTGGCAAAAAACTGTTTTTT
TRBD2 17 . TRBJ2-3 TRBV9 CASSPRTSGGARDTQYF TGTGCCAGCAGCCCACGGACTAGCGGGGGGGCGAGAGATACGCAGTATTTT
TRBD1 15 few TRBJ2-7 TRBV10-3 CAISVGQSSSYEQYF TGTGCCATCAGTGTGGGACAGAGTTCTTCCTACGAGCAGTACTTC
. 16 few TRBJ2-3 TRBV21-1 CASSKARHRSTDTQYF TGTGCCAGCAGCAAAGCGCGACATCGTAGCACAGATACGCAGTATTTT
. 14 . TRBJ2-7 TRBV11-2 CASSLIADPYEQYF TGTGCCAGCAGCTTAATCGCAGACCCCTACGAGCAGTACTTC
TRBD2 18 few TRBJ2-3 TRBV7-2 CASSLQALLAGGGVTQYF TGTGCCAGCAGCTTACAAGCCCTACTAGCGGGAGGCGGAGTTACGCAGTATTTT
TRBD1 14 . TRBJ2-7 TRBV20-1 CSAREGQGYYEQYF TGCAGTGCTAGAGAGGGACAGGGATACTACGAGCAGTACTTC
. 14 few TRBJ2-7 TRBV14 CASSQSGAVNEQYF TGTGCCAGCAGCCAGTCGGGAGCCGTCAATGAGCAGTACTTC
. 12 . TRBJ2-1 TRBV4-2 CASSQENGKQFF TGTGCCAGCAGCCAGGAAAACGGGAAGCAGTTCTTC
TRBD1 15 few TRBJ1-1 TRBV5-5 CASGQTGLMNTEAFF TGTGCCAGCGGACAGACAGGGCTCATGAACACTGAAGCTTTCTTT
. 14 . TRBJ1-4 TRBV6-1 CASSERAGDEKLFF TGTGCCAGCAGTGAAAGGGCAGGGGACGAAAAACTGTTTTTT
. 13 few TRBJ1-1 TRBV12-3/TRBV12-4 CASLSSGITEAFF TGTGCCAGCCTATCGTCAGGGATCACTGAAGCTTTCTTT